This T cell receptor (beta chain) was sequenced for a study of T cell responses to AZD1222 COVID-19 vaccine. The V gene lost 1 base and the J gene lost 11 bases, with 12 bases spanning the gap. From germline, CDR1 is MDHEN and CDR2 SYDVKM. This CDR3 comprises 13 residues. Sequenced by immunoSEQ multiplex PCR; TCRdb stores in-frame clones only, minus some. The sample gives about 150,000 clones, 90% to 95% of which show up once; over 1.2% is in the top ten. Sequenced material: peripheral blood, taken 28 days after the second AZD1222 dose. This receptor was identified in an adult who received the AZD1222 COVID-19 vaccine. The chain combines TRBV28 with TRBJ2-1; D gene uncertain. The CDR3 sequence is CASSLLILRQQFF. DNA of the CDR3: TGTGCCAGCAGTTTATTAATTCTTAGACAGCAGTTCTTC.